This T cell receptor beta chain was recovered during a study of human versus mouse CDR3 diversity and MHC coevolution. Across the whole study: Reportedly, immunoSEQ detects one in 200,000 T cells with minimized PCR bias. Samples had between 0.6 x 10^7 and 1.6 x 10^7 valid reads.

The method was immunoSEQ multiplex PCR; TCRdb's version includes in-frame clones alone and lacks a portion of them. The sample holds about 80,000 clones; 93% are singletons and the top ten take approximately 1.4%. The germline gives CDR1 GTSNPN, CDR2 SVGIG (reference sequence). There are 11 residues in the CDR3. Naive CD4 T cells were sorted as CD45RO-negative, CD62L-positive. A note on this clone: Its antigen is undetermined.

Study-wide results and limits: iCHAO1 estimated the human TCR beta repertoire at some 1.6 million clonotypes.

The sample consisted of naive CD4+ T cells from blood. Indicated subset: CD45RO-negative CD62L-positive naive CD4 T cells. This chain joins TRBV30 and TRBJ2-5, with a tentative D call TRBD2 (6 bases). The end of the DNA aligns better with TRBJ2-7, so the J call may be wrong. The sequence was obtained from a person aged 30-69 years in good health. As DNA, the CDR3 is TGTGCCTGTGGGGAGGTCCACGAGCAGTACTTC. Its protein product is CACGEVHEQYF.